Following are 2 T cell receptor beta chains from one sample sequenced in a study of T cell responses to AZD1222 COVID-19 vaccine (TCRdb year 2021). What the time point label conveys for this sample: about 28 days (+/-7) after the second vaccine dose. Libraries were prepared through the immunoSEQ multiplex PCR assay. TCRdb stores this immuneACCESS table with in-frame sequences only. Part of the clones is absent; in the studies checked, under half of the shortfall reflects unresolved V genes, and no reason is known for the rest. Here the sample has 190,000 or so clones; under 95% occur a single time. The ten top clones hold about 1% of the sample. The specimen comprised peripheral blood, sampled 28 days after the second AZD1222 dose. These receptor sequences come from an adult who received the AZD1222 COVID-19 vaccine.

The rearrangement links TRBV7-2 to TRBJ1-2; tentatively, D is TRBD1 (6 bases). Trimming cost V 0 bases and J 5 bases, with 13 bases left between them. The CDR3 sequence is 15 residues long. Germline CDR1 reads SGHTA; CDR2 reads FQGNSA. CDR3 in DNA: TGTGCCAGCAGCTTAGCGTTAGGAGGGGGGTATGGCTACACCTTC. Amino acid sequence: CASSLALGGGYGYTF.

The chain links TRBV4-3 to TRBJ1-2; D not certain. Germline CDR1 and CDR2: LGHNA and YSLEER. The length of the CDR3 is 16 residues. The germline V and J ends were trimmed by 3 bases and 8 bases, with 22 bases remaining between them. This chain's CDR3 is CASSHPGFNQVRGYTF. DNA for the CDR3: TGCGCCAGCAGCCACCCCGGTTTTAACCAGGTCCGAGGCTACACCTTC.